What follows are 10 T cell receptor beta chains derived from one specimen sequenced in a study of early T cells in non-severe SARS-CoV-2 infection. Via MiXCR, TCRdb re-called the 5' RACE reads, giving one row per CDR3 protein. This table has over 25,000 distinct CDR3 sequences, 5% to 6.5% appearing once. Sequencing input: whole blood. The source is an adult who was a healthcare worker with PCR-confirmed SARS-CoV-2 infection or an uninfected control (not recorded which).

This clonotype came up a few times. This chain connects TRBV20-1 to TRBJ2-3; tentative D call: TRBD1 (6 bases). CDR3 length: 15 residues. V lost 5 bases and J 2 bases, leaving 17 bases between the germline ends. Germline V gives CDR1 DFQATT, CDR2 SNEGSKA (reference sequence). CDR3 loop: CSAPRGGSDTDTQYF. Written as DNA, the CDR3 is TGCAGTGCTCCCCGAGGGGGAAGCGACACAGATACGCAGTATTTT.

This clonotype was recorded many times. The CDR3: CAISDGAAYEQYF. CDR3 bases: TGTGCCATCAGTGACGGGGCGGCCTACGAGCAGTACTTC. V usage is TRBV10-3 and J usage is TRBJ2-7; either TRBD1 or TRBD2 may supply D (5 bases each). Germline assignment: CDR1 ENHRY and CDR2 SYGVKD. The CDR3 is 13 residues long. With 3 bases removed from V and 2 bases from J, the gap between germline ends came to 8 bases.

This clonotype came up a few times. The chain couples TRBV19 to TRBJ2-1, with D maybe TRBD2 (6 bases). V was shortened by 7 bases and J by 7 bases, with 11 bases between the two germline ends. This CDR3 is 12 amino acids long. Germline values: CDR1 LNHDA, CDR2 SQIVND (reference sequence). The CDR3 protein is CASMGGTNEQFF. CDR3 DNA: TGTGCCAGTATGGGCGGGACGAATGAGCAGTTCTTC.

In this sample, this clonotype turned up many times. The chain has TRBV7-2 and TRBJ1-1; no clear D. This CDR3 region has 17 residues. Germline assignment: CDR1 SGHTA and CDR2 FQGNSA. V was cut by 5 bases and J by 3 bases, with 22 bases left in between. CDR3 nucleotide sequence: TGTGCCAGCAGCGAATACATCTCCCCGGCTTTGGACACTGAAGCTTTCTTT. Translating gives CASSEYISPALDTEAFF. The whole variable domain, remainder taken from reference TRBV7-2 and TRBJ1-1, is GAGVSQSPSNKVTEKGKDVELRCDPISGHTALYWYRQSLGQGLEFLIYFQGNSAPDKSGLPSDRFSAERTGGSVSTLTIQRTQQEDSAVYLCASSEYISPALDTEAFFGQGTRLTVV.

This chain connects TRBV29-1 to TRBJ2-7; TRBD1 agrees at 8 bases. Trimming at V came to 7 bases and at J to 6 bases, leaving 11 bases not matched to a gene. This CDR3 is 13 amino acids long. Germline CDR1 is SQVTM and CDR2 is ANQGSEA. The chain's CDR3 is CSAETGVSGEQYF. In nucleotides, the CDR3 is TGCAGCGCAGAGACAGGGGTCTCTGGCGAGCAGTACTTC.

In its sample, this clonotype was seen a few times. The chain is built from TRBV27 and TRBJ2-3; 7 bases are shared with TRBD1. The CDR3 consists of 14 residues. With 1 base clipped from V and 3 bases from J, the junction kept 1 base outside the gene matches. Germline CDR1 reads MNHEY; CDR2 reads SMNVEV (reference sequence). In DNA, the CDR3 is TGTGCCAGCAGTTTATACAGGGGTACAGATACGCAGTATTTT. As protein: CASSLYRGTDTQYF.

The rearrangement links TRBV5-1 to TRBJ2-3, with D unclear. V was cut by 4 bases and J by 2 bases, with 2 bases left in between. Germline loops: CDR1 SGHRS, CDR2 YFSETQ. CDR3 length equals 11 residues. The CDR3 DNA reads as TGCGCCAGCAGCACCACAGATACGCAGTATTTT. Amino acid sequence: CASSTTDTQYF.

This clonotype has more than one count but fewer than ten. This chain uses TRBV6-6 with TRBJ2-5, with unresolved D. This CDR3 contains 17 residues. Per germline, CDR1 MNHNY and CDR2 SVGAGI (reference sequence). V was trimmed by 0 bases and J by 0 bases, leaving 14 bases between them. This CDR3 is CASSYSTSNRYQETQYF. The CDR3 bases are TGTGCCAGCAGTTACTCGACGTCAAATAGATACCAAGAGACCCAGTACTTC.

The table lists this clonotype with many counts. The chain combines TRBV6-6 with TRBJ2-7; D unclear. Germline V gene sequence: CDR1 MNHNY, CDR2 SVGAGI (reference sequence). The V end was cut by 0 bases, the J end by 4 bases, with 7 bases between. This CDR3 is built from 13 residues. For the CDR3, the DNA is TGTGCCAGCAGTTACTCGGTCTCGTACGAGCAGTACTTC. Translation: CASSYSVSYEQYF.

In this sample, this clonotype is medium-sized. The CDR3 DNA sequence: TGCGCCAGCAGCCCCGGGGCCCGTCGTGGCTACACCTTC. Translated, it gives CASSPGARRGYTF. This rearrangement joins TRBV5-1 to TRBJ1-2; TRBD1 is a possible D gene (5 bases). V lost 4 bases and J 7 bases, leaving 14 bases between the germline ends. CDR3 length: 13 residues. Germline assignment: CDR1 SGHRS and CDR2 YFSETQ.